These 29 T cell receptor beta chains share one sample of origin, sequenced in a study of CD8 T cells in ankylosing spondylitis. Each CDR3 protein is one row after TCRdb ran MiXCR on the 5' RACE reads. The sample holds fewer than 200,000 distinct CDR3 sequences, about 16% seen once. The sample comprised blood, either unsorted or a sorted T cell fraction (not recorded which). All receptors derive from a male donor with ankylosing spondylitis or in good health (not recorded which).

The CDR3 region is CASSSHISGSSDTQYF. CDR3 nucleotides: TGCGCCAGCAGCTCTCATATAAGCGGGAGTAGTGATACGCAGTATTTT. The chain uses TRBV5-1 and TRBJ2-3, with 8 bases identical to TRBD2. With 3 bases clipped from V and 6 bases from J, the junction kept 12 bases outside the gene matches. This CDR3 is 16 amino acids long. CDR1 and CDR2 from the germline V gene are SGHRS and YFSETQ.

This clonotype appeared many times. The CDR3 region has the DNA TGTGCCAGCAGCCAAACAAGGGACAGGCGTATGAACACTGAAGCTTTCTTT. Translation gives CASSQTRDRRMNTEAFF. The rearrangement uses TRBV4-2 and TRBJ1-1; TRBD1 aligns across 8 bases. The V gene end was trimmed by 2 bases and the J gene end by 0 bases; junction bases not matched to a gene: 8. Per the germline V gene, CDR1 is LGHNA and CDR2 is YNFKEQ. The CDR3 extends over 17 amino acids.

Concerning this clonotype itself: Germline is not matched at one junction end, which may reflect a read error. This chain joins TRBV29-1 and TRBJ2-1; D is uncertain. CDR3 size: 14 residues. CDR1 is SQVTM, CDR2 ANQGSEA, per germline. CDR3 protein: CSVTSVYSYNVQFF. The CDR3 region has the DNA TGCAGCGTGACCTCGGTATACTCCTACAATGTGCAGTTCTTC.

The table lists this clonotype with many counts. The chain is built from TRBV20-1 and TRBJ1-2; maybe TRBD1 (6 bases). The CDR3 consists of 12 residues. The V gene's germline CDR1 is DFQATT and CDR2 SNEGSKA (reference sequence). The CDR3 region is CTYFDRWDGYTF. Here the CDR3 DNA reads TGCACCTACTTTGACAGGTGGGATGGCTACACCTTC.

As for this clonotype: A much larger clone differs by one base, so this may be a read error. This rearrangement joins TRBV5-1 to TRBJ2-3; D might be TRBD1 (6 bases). CDR3 length: 14 residues. Trimming took off 4 bases at V and 4 bases at J, with 13 bases between the two ends. The germline V gene has CDR1 SGHRS and CDR2 YFSETQ. CDR3 in DNA: TGCGCCAGCAGCACCGGACAGAGTTCAGATACGCAGTATTTT. This translates into CASSTGQSSDTQYF.

The V gene is TRBV5-8, the J gene TRBJ2-1; 16 bases agree with TRBD2. CDR1 is SGHTS and CDR2 is YDEGEE in the germline V gene. V was pared by 6 bases and J by 1 base, with 4 bases of the junction left unmatched. The CDR3 is 17 amino acids. CDR3 sequence reads: CASTGTSGRVSYNEQFF. CDR3 bases: TGTGCCAGCACGGGGACTAGCGGGAGGGTTTCCTACAATGAGCAGTTCTTC.

The table lists this clonotype with many counts. The rearrangement links TRBV29-1 to TRBJ1-1; D ambiguous. This CDR3 is built from 13 residues. Trimming removed 5 bases from V and 4 bases from J, with 14 bases in between. Germline V gene data show CDR1 as SQVTM and CDR2 as ANQGSEA. This CDR3 reads CSVTGRLTTEAFF. CDR3 DNA: TGCAGCGTTACCGGACGGTTGACCACTGAAGCTTTCTTT.

V gene TRBV5-1 combines with J gene TRBJ1-4; D gene uncertain. Trimming cost V 0 bases and J 0 bases, with 6 bases left between them. Germline V gene data show CDR1 as SGHRS and CDR2 as YFSETQ. CDR3 length equals 15 residues. The CDR3 loop reads CASSLAGTTNEKLFF. DNA for the CDR3: TGCGCCAGCAGCTTGGCCGGAACAACTAATGAAAAACTGTTTTTT. Filled out from reference TRBV5-1 and TRBJ1-4, the complete variable domain reads KAGVTQTPRYLIKTRGQQVTLSCSPISGHRSVSWYQQTPGQGLQFLFEYFSETQRNKGNFPGRFSGRQFSNSRSEMNVSTLELGDSALYLCASSLAGTTNEKLFFGSGTQLSVL.

This clonotype was observed many times. This chain links TRBV12-3 or TRBV12-4 with TRBJ1-5; 8 bases fit TRBD1. With V trimmed by 5 bases and J by 6 bases, 3 bases remained unmatched. This CDR3 is 13 amino acids long. Written as DNA, the CDR3 is TGTGCCAGCAGTAACGGACAGGGTCAGCCCCAGCATTTT. This codes for CASSNGQGQPQHF.

The J gene is TRBJ2-1, the V gene TRBV7-9; D is unclear. Looked up from germline, CDR1 is SEHNR and CDR2 is FQNEAQ (reference sequence). The CDR3 covers 15 residues. V was clipped by 5 bases and J by 2 bases, with 13 bases between them. The CDR3 reads CASSHDRIPYNEQFF. The CDR3 coding sequence is TGTGCCAGCAGCCATGACCGGATCCCCTACAATGAGCAGTTCTTC.

This clonotype showed up just a few times. The chain links TRBV2 to TRBJ2-3, with D unresolved. Trimming removed 5 bases at V and 7 bases at J, with 22 bases between. CDR3 length: 16 residues. Germline CDR1 reads SNHLY; CDR2 reads FYNNEI. The CDR3 sequence is CASSPSSGLVLNTQYF. The CDR3 DNA is TGTGCCAGCAGTCCATCCTCCGGATTGGTTTTGAATACGCAGTATTTT.

This clonotype was seen repeatedly, ten times or more. The chain employs TRBV3-1 and TRBJ2-2; no clear D. From germline, CDR1 is LGHDT and CDR2 YNNKEL (reference sequence). V was trimmed by 4 bases and J by 5 bases, leaving 14 bases between them. The CDR3 is 15 residues long. The CDR3 reads CASSPATLVTGELFF. CDR3 coding DNA: TGTGCCAGCAGCCCGGCCACTTTGGTAACCGGGGAGCTGTTTTTT.

A few counts support this clonotype. The rearrangement uses TRBV2 and TRBJ2-5; possible D gene TRBD1, 6 bases. In germline, CDR1 is SNHLY, CDR2 FYNNEI. The V end lost 0 bases, the J end lost 7 bases, and 15 bases lay between the germline ends. The CDR3 extends over 15 amino acids. The CDR3 loop reads CASSEASGSGATQYF. DNA for the CDR3: TGTGCCAGCAGTGAAGCGAGTGGTTCAGGGGCGACCCAGTACTTC.

There are a few counts of this clonotype. J is TRBJ1-6 and V is TRBV4-1; D not resolved. The CDR3 covers 14 residues. V was cut by 1 base and J by 7 bases, with 8 bases left in between. CDR1 MGHRA and CDR2 YSYEKL come from the germline V gene. The CDR3 reads CASSQGEFNSPLHF. The CDR3 bases are TGCGCCAGCAGCCAAGGGGAATTCAATTCACCCCTCCACTTT.

Only a few counts were recorded for this clonotype. This rearrangement joins TRBV27 to TRBJ2-2, with 7 bases identical to TRBD2. V shed 5 bases, J shed 3 bases, and the junction held 6 bases outside the gene matches. The germline gives CDR1 MNHEY, CDR2 SMNVEV (reference sequence). This CDR3 contains 15 residues. The CDR3 DNA is TGTGCCAGCAGTAGTCTAGCGGAATACACCGGGGAGCTGTTTTTT. It encodes CASSSLAEYTGELFF.

This clonotype was picked up a small number of times. The gene calls are TRBV12-3 or TRBV12-4 and TRBJ1-5; D not certain. The CDR3 runs to 15 residues. V was trimmed by 2 bases and J by 4 bases, leaving 12 bases between them. This CDR3 reads CASSLNSLGNQPQHF. CDR3 coding DNA: TGTGCCAGCAGTTTAAACAGCCTAGGGAATCAGCCCCAGCATTTT.

The chain uses TRBV30 and TRBJ2-3; D is perhaps TRBD2 (5 bases). The V gene's germline CDR1 is GTSNPN and CDR2 SVGIG (reference sequence). V was cut by 3 bases and J by 3 bases, with 13 bases left in between. The length of the CDR3 is 14 residues. CDR3 DNA sequence: TGTGCCTGGAGGAAAAGCTCGGGGACAGATACGCAGTATTTT. Encoded protein: CAWRKSSGTDTQYF.

This clonotype has a count of ten or more. The rearrangement uses TRBV20-1 and TRBJ2-1; no definite D call. The CDR3 is made up of 14 amino acids. Trimming shortened V by 3 bases and J by 7 bases, and 16 bases separated the two germline ends. Germline loops: CDR1 DFQATT, CDR2 SNEGSKA (reference sequence). The CDR3 spells CSASFLPPNNEQFF. CDR3 sequence (DNA): TGCAGTGCTAGTTTTCTCCCCCCAAATAATGAGCAGTTCTTC.

J is TRBJ2-7 and V is TRBV20-1, with 9 bases that match TRBD2. CDR1 and CDR2 from the germline V gene are DFQATT and SNEGSKA (reference sequence). CDR3 length: 13 residues. Trimming removed 5 bases from V and 3 bases from J; junction bases left unmatched: 5. The CDR3 reads CSAPLTSGYEQYF. For the CDR3, the DNA is TGCAGTGCTCCGTTGACTAGCGGCTACGAGCAGTACTTC.

J is TRBJ1-1 and V is TRBV5-1; D may be TRBD1 (5 bases). This CDR3 region has 16 residues. V lost 0 bases and J 0 bases, leaving 12 bases between the germline ends. Per germline, CDR1 SGHRS and CDR2 YFSETQ. This chain's CDR3 is CASSLAGGGLNTEAFF. The CDR3 DNA is TGCGCCAGCAGCTTGGCCGGGGGGGGGTTGAACACTGAAGCTTTCTTT.

Ten or more counts support this clonotype. This rearrangement joins TRBV5-1 to TRBJ1-1; no reliable D call. The CDR3 runs 13 residues. The V gene's germline CDR1 is SGHRS and CDR2 YFSETQ. Between the trimmed V and J ends, which lost 4 bases and 6 bases, there was a span of 13 bases. The CDR3 DNA follows: TGCGCCAGCAGCACTGAATGGCGCTCTGAAGCTTTCTTT. As protein: CASSTEWRSEAFF.

This clonotype was seen repeatedly, ten times or more. The V call is TRBV20-1, the J call TRBJ2-2; weak D call: TRBD1 (6 bases). The CDR3 contains 14 residues. Germline V gene lookup returns CDR1 DFQATT and CDR2 SNEGSKA (reference sequence). V gave up 6 bases and J gave up 3 bases, with 14 bases separating them. CDR3: CSAIRGWDTGELFF. CDR3 nucleotides: TGCAGTGCCATAAGGGGGTGGGACACCGGGGAGCTGTTTTTT.

The CDR3, as DNA: TGCAGCGTTGGGTTCAGTGGTCAGCCCCAGCATTTT. It translates to CSVGFSGQPQHF. The rearrangement uses TRBV29-1 and TRBJ1-5; D is unclear. The CDR3 spans 12 residues. Looked up from germline, CDR1 is SQVTM and CDR2 is ANQGSEA. The V gene lost 4 bases and the J gene lost 6 bases, with 10 bases spanning the gap.

This clonotype appeared many times. The CDR3, as DNA: TGCAGTGCTCCCCAGGGTCGGACTGAAGCTTTCTTT. Its translation: CSAPQGRTEAFF. This rearrangement joins TRBV20-1 to TRBJ1-1, with D possibly TRBD1 on 5 matching bases. V gave up 5 bases and J gave up 5 bases, with 12 bases separating them. Per germline, CDR1 DFQATT and CDR2 SNEGSKA (reference sequence). This CDR3 has 12 amino acids.

This clonotype was detected many times. V is TRBV20-1 and J is TRBJ1-5; TRBD1 matches at 8 bases. Per germline, CDR1 DFQATT and CDR2 SNEGSKA (reference sequence). The CDR3 totals 14 residues. J gave up 6 bases and V 5 bases, and 9 bases lay outside the gene matches. The CDR3 bases are TGCAGTGCTGTGCCGGACAGGGTTGGTCAGCCCCAGCATTTT. As protein: CSAVPDRVGQPQHF.

The sample holds many counts of this clonotype. The genes are TRBV20-1 and TRBJ1-4, with 7 bases fitting TRBD1. Losses at the gene ends were 6 bases for V and 5 bases for J; bases not matched to a gene: 9. The CDR3 covers 14 residues. Germline V gene lookup returns CDR1 DFQATT and CDR2 SNEGSKA (reference sequence). CDR3 coding DNA: TGCAGTGCCCCGAGACAGGGTGGGAATGAAAAACTGTTTTTT. Translated, it gives CSAPRQGGNEKLFF.

This clonotype was detected a few times. The chain couples TRBV7-2 to TRBJ2-3; possibly TRBD2 for D (6 bases). CDR3 length equals 14 residues. CDR1 SGHTA and CDR2 FQGNSA come from the germline V gene. V lost 4 bases and J 4 bases, leaving 12 bases between the germline ends. CDR3 residues: CASSSRLGADTQYF. The CDR3 DNA sequence: TGTGCCAGCAGCTCTCGACTAGGGGCAGATACGCAGTATTTT.

This clonotype appeared once. A read error may be the cause here, since a much bigger clone is one base away. The V gene is TRBV29-1, the J gene TRBJ1-2, with D hard to call. In germline, CDR1 is SQVTM, CDR2 ANQGSEA. CDR3 size: 10 residues. CDR3 nucleotide sequence: TGCAGCGTGGGGAACTATAGCTACACCTTC. Amino acid sequence: CSVGNYSYTF.

This clonotype has ten or more counts. V and J are TRBV10-1 and TRBJ2-1; 10 bases fit TRBD2. CDR1 is WNHNN and CDR2 is SYGVQD in the germline V gene (reference sequence). The CDR3 runs 14 residues. V was pared by 3 bases and J by 15 bases, with 11 bases of the junction left unmatched. CDR3 bases: TGCGCCAGCAGTGACCCTCCTAGCGGGAGCGTACTGTTCTTC. It codes for CASSDPPSGSVLFF.